Presented here are 14 T cell receptor beta chains from one specimen sequenced in a study of cytomegalovirus exposure and HLA in healthy donors. The PCR contained 60 Vbeta and 13 Jbeta primers. Only in-frame clones appear in the TCRdb table, and some are missing; sequencing was by immunoSEQ multiplex PCR. The repertoire holds about 200,000 clones, with roughly four fifths as singletons. Sequencing input: PBMCs. These receptors were obtained from a boy younger than 10 in good health and CMV-seronegative.

This clone came up a few times. The V and J genes are TRBV18 and TRBJ1-1, with TRBD1 as a possible D gene (5 bases). This CDR3 is built from 13 residues. From germline, CDR1 is KGHSH and CDR2 LQKENI. The ends were cut back, 6 bases at V and 3 bases at J, with 11 bases in the middle. The CDR3: CASSQGEDTEAFF. CDR3 in DNA: TGTGCCAGCTCTCAAGGGGAGGACACTGAAGCTTTCTTT.

The V and J genes are TRBV5-6 and TRBJ1-2; 12 bases fit TRBD1. This CDR3 comprises 15 residues. CDR1 SGHDT and CDR2 YYEEEE come from the germline V gene. With 5 bases clipped from V and 4 bases from J, the junction kept 6 bases outside the gene matches. CDR3 bases: TGTGCCAGCAGATACTGGGACAGGGGGCTCTATGGCTACACCTTC. This sequence encodes CASRYWDRGLYGYTF. Looking up the rest from reference TRBV5-6 and TRBJ1-2 gives the full variable domain: DAGVTQSPTHLIKTRGQQVTLRCSPKSGHDTVSWYQQALGQGPQFIFQYYEEEERQRGNFPDRFSGHQFPNYSSELNVNALLLGDSALYLCASRYWDRGLYGYTFGSGTRLTVV.

The gene calls are TRBV2 and TRBJ2-1; D is perhaps TRBD1 (6 bases). The CDR3 covers 11 residues. CDR1 SNHLY and CDR2 FYNNEI come from the germline V gene. The germline V and J ends were trimmed by 6 bases and 9 bases, with 9 bases remaining between them. CDR3: CASRGAIEQFF. In DNA form, the CDR3 reads TGTGCCAGCAGGGGGGCGATTGAGCAGTTCTTC.

This chain links TRBV11-3 with TRBJ2-1; D might be TRBD1 (7 bases). Germline assignment: CDR1 SGHNT and CDR2 YENEEA. V lost 5 bases, J lost 0 bases, and 11 bases lay in between. The CDR3 spans 15 residues. CDR3 DNA: TGTGCCAGCAGCCCAGGGGGGAGCTCCTACAATGAGCAGTTCTTC. Encoded protein: CASSPGGSSYNEQFF. The variable domain in full, with the rest retrieved from reference TRBV11-3 and TRBJ2-1, is EAGVVQSPRYKIIEKKQPVAFWCNPISGHNTLYWYLQNLGQGPELLIRYENEEAVDDSQLPKDRFSAERLKGVDSTLKIQPAELGDSAVYLCASSPGGSSYNEQFFGPGTRLTVL.

This clone appeared a single time. The chain links TRBV19 to TRBJ1-2; D is unclear. The CDR3 is 13 residues long. The germline gives CDR1 LNHDA, CDR2 SQIVND (reference sequence). Deletions cut 4 bases from V and 7 bases from J, with 13 bases between. The CDR3 is CASSTRRTGGYTF. In DNA, the CDR3 is TGTGCCAGTAGTACTAGACGCACTGGTGGCTACACCTTC.

J is TRBJ2-7 and V is TRBV6-1; TRBD1 matches 7 bases. J lost 4 bases, V lost 4 bases, and 7 bases had no gene match. CDR3 length equals 14 residues. Germline assignment: CDR1 MNHNS and CDR2 SASEGT. The CDR3 sequence is CASSAEGARYEQYF. The CDR3 DNA reads as TGTGCCAGCAGTGCCGAGGGGGCGCGATACGAGCAGTACTTC.

This chain links TRBV2 with TRBJ2-7, with D tentatively TRBD2 (6 bases). CDR3 size: 14 residues. Germline lookup yields CDR1 SNHLY and CDR2 FYNNEI. Between the trimmed V and J ends, which lost 4 bases and 3 bases, there was a span of 13 bases. The CDR3 nucleotides read TGTGCCAGCAGTGGTCAGGGCGGGGTCTACGAGCAGTACTTC. Translating gives CASSGQGGVYEQYF.

V usage is TRBV9 and J usage is TRBJ1-2, with 10 bases matching TRBD1. The CDR3 runs to 15 residues. Trimming cost V 3 bases and J 10 bases; bases outside gene matches: 12. Germline V CDR1 and CDR2: SGDLS, YYNGEE. The CDR3 DNA reads as TGTGCCAGCAGCGCTCAATTGGGACAGGGGAGCGCCTACACCTTC. Amino acid sequence: CASSAQLGQGSAYTF.

This clone occurred once. The chain uses TRBV6-7 and TRBJ1-2; perhaps TRBD1 as D (6 bases). TRBV6-7 carries the ORF label, with uncertain function. Trimming pared 1 base from V and 4 bases from J, leaving 19 bases between. CDR3 size: 17 residues. CDR3 residues: CASSYFWGVGHPYGYTF. The DNA of the CDR3 is TGTGCCAGCAGTTACTTTTGGGGCGTGGGACACCCCTATGGCTACACCTTC.

In its sample, this clone was seen once. The J gene is TRBJ2-2, the V gene TRBV5-4, with D uncertain. Looked up from germline, CDR1 is SGHNT and CDR2 is YYREEE (reference sequence). The V gene lost 7 bases and the J gene lost 2 bases, with 9 bases spanning the gap. This CDR3 comprises 13 residues. For the CDR3, the DNA is TGTGCCAGCTCCCCGAGCAACACCGGGGAGCTGTTTTTT. The encoded protein is CASSPSNTGELFF.

CDR3 DNA: TGTGCCAGCAGCTTCCGGACAGGGGCTATGGCCACCGGGGAGCTGTTTTTT. Protein: CASSFRTGAMATGELFF. The chain employs TRBV11-2 and TRBJ2-2; 9 bases align to TRBD1. The length of the CDR3 is 17 residues. CDR1 and CDR2 from the germline V gene are SGHAT and FQNNGV. V shed 3 bases, J shed 4 bases, and the junction held 9 bases outside the gene matches.

The J gene is TRBJ2-1, the V gene TRBV5-4; D gene uncertain. V lost 1 base to trimming and J lost 8 bases, with 4 bases between them. In germline, CDR1 is SGHNT, CDR2 YYREEE (reference sequence). CDR3 length: 11 residues. Here the CDR3 reads CASSLQDEQFF. CDR3 coding DNA: TGTGCCAGCAGCTTGCAGGATGAGCAGTTCTTC.

This clone was detected only once. The V and J genes are TRBV2 and TRBJ1-1; D gene ambiguous. CDR3 length equals 12 residues. Germline CDR1 is SNHLY and CDR2 is FYNNEI. V lost 6 bases and J 1 base, leaving 6 bases between the germline ends. CDR3 in DNA: TGTGCCAGCAGGAGGTCGAACACTGAAGCTTTCTTT. Translating it yields CASRRSNTEAFF.

V usage is TRBV5-5 and J usage is TRBJ1-2, with D hard to call. Germline V lookup: CDR1 SGHKS, CDR2 YYEKEE (reference sequence). Trimming shortened V by 2 bases and J by 3 bases, and 14 bases separated the two germline ends. This CDR3 has 15 residues. The CDR3 spells CASSLSAGEDYGYTF. In DNA form, the CDR3 reads TGTGCCAGCAGCTTATCGGCCGGGGAGGACTATGGCTACACCTTC.